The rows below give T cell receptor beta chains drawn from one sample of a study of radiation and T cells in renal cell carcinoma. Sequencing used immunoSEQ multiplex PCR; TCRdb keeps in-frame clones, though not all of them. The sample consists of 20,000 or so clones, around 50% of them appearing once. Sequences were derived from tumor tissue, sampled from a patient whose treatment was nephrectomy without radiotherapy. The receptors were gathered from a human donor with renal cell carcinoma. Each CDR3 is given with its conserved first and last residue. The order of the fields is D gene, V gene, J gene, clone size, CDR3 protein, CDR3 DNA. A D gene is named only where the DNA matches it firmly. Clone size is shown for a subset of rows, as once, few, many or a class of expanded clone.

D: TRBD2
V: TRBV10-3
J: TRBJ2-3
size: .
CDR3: CAISESAGGATDTQYF
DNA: TGTGCCATCAGTGAGTCCGCCGGGGGGGCAACAGATACGCAGTATTTT

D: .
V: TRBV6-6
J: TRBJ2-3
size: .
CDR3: CASSQPFSLGTQYF
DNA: TGTGCCAGCAGTCAACCCTTCAGTTTAGGTACGCAGTATTTT

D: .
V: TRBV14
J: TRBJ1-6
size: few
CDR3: CASSGWRDSPLHF
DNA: TGTGCCAGCAGTGGGTGGCGGGATTCACCCCTCCACTTT

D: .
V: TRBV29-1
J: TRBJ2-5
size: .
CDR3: CSVGGLGQETQYF
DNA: TGCAGCGTGGGCGGTCTAGGCCAAGAGACCCAGTACTTC

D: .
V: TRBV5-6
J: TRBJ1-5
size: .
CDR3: CASSLAGLQPQHF
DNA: TGTGCCAGCAGCCTCGCGGGGTTGCAGCCCCAGCATTTT

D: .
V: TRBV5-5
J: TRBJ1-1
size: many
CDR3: CASRTDLNTEAFF
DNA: TGTGCCAGCCGGACGGATCTGAACACTGAAGCTTTCTTT

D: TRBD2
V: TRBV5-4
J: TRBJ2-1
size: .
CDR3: CASSFAGPTGGDEQFF
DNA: TGTGCCAGCAGCTTTGCAGGCCCCACGGGGGGGGATGAGCAGTTCTTC

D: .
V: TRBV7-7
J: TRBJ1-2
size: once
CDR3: CASSLKGANQEDDYGYTF
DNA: TGTGCCAGCAGCTTAAAAGGGGCGAATCAGGAGGACGACTATGGCTACACCTTC

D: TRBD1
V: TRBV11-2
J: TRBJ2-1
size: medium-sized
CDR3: CASSLVRVQGANEQFF
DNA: TGTGCCAGCAGCTTAGTTCGGGTGCAGGGGGCAAATGAGCAGTTCTTC

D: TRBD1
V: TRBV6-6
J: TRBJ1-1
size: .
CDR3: CASSYGTGALNTEAFF
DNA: TGTGCCAGCAGTTATGGGACAGGGGCCCTGAACACTGAAGCTTTCTTT

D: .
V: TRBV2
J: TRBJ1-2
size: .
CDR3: CASSDRGFNYGYTF
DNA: TGTGCCAGCAGTGACCGGGGATTTAACTATGGCTACACCTTC

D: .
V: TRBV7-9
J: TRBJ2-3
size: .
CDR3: CASSLGVGSTDTQYF
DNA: TGTGCCAGCAGCTTAGGGGTAGGAAGCACAGATACGCAGTATTTT

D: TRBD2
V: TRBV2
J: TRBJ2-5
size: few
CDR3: CASRIAGLGETQYF
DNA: TGTGCCAGCAGGATAGCGGGGCTTGGGGAGACCCAGTACTTC

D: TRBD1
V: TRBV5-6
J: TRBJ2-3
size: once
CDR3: CASSLDGQGAKDTQYF
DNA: TGTGCCAGCAGCTTGGATGGTCAGGGGGCCAAAGATACGCAGTATTTT

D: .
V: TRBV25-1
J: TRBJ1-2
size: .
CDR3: CASSEPGLQGGYTF
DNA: TGTGCCAGCAGTGAACCGGGGTTACAAGGTGGCTACACCTTC

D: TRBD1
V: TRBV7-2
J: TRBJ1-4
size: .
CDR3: CASSGQGGGEKLFF
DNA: TGTGCCAGCTCCGGACAGGGAGGAGGCGAAAAACTGTTTTTT

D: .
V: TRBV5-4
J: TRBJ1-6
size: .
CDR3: CASSLESEGSPLHF
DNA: TGTGCCAGCAGCTTGGAATCTGAGGGTTCACCCCTCCACTTT

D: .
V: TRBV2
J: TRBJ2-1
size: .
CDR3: CASRQGYEQFF
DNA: TGTGCCAGCAGACAGGGCTATGAGCAGTTCTTC

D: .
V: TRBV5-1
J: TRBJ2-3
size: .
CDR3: CASSSPTVGGTDTQYF
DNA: TGCGCCAGCAGCTCCCCTACAGTGGGGGGCACAGATACGCAGTATTTT

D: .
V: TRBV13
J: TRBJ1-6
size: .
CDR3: CASGRWSYNSPLHF
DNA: TGTGCCAGCGGGAGGTGGTCCTATAATTCACCCCTCCACTTT

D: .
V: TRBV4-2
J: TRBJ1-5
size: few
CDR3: CASSPGVLGGQPQHF
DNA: TGTGCCAGCAGCCCCGGCGTCCTGGGCGGTCAGCCCCAGCATTTT

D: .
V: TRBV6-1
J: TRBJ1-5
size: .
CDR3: CASTERFEGQPQHF
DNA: TGTGCCAGCACCGAACGGTTTGAGGGGCAGCCCCAGCATTTT

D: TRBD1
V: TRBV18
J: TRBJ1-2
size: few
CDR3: CASSPRTGDYGYTF
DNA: TGTGCCAGCTCACCAAGGACAGGAGACTATGGCTACACCTTC

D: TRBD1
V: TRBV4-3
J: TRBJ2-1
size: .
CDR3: CASSQEWAGGMNEQFF
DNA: TGCGCCAGCAGCCAAGAATGGGCAGGGGGCATGAATGAGCAGTTCTTC

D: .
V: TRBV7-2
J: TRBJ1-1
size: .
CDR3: CASSLAQTVEAFF
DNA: TGTGCCAGCAGCTTAGCGCAAACGGTTGAAGCTTTCTTT

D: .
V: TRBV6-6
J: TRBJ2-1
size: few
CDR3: CASGEGVNEQFF
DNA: TGTGCCAGCGGAGAGGGGGTTAATGAGCAGTTCTTC

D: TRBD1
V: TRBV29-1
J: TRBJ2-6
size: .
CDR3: CSVGQGATGANVLTF
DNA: TGCAGCGTCGGACAGGGGGCGACTGGGGCCAACGTCCTGACTTTC

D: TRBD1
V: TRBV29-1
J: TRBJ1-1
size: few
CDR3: CSVGAPGQGHPSSGAFF
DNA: TGCAGCGTTGGGGCCCCGGGACAGGGCCACCCCTCGAGTGGAGCTTTCTTT

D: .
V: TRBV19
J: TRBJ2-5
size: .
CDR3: CASSISLTTTGQETQYF
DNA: TGTGCCAGTAGTATTAGTCTAACGACGACAGGCCAAGAGACCCAGTACTTC

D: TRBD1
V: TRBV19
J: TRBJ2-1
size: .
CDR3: CASSIRGQAYNEQFF
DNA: TGTGCCAGTAGTATTAGGGGACAGGCCTACAATGAGCAGTTCTTC

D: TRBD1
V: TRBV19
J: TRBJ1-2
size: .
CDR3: CASSIDETGVRYTF
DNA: TGTGCCAGTAGTATAGATGAGACAGGGGTTCGCTACACCTTC

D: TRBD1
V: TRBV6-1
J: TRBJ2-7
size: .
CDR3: CASSDRQGGSYEQYF
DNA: TGTGCCAGCAGCGATAGACAGGGTGGTTCCTACGAGCAGTACTTC

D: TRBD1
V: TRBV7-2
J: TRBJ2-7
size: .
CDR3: CASSGNRGWEQYF
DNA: TGTGCCAGCAGCGGTAACAGGGGGTGGGAGCAGTACTTC

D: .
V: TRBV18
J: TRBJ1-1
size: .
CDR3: CASSPGGVRYNTEAFF
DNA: TGTGCCAGCTCACCGGGTGGGGTACGATATAACACTGAAGCTTTCTTT

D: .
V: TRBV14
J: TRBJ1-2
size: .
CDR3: CASSQEQGANYGYTF
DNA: TGTGCCAGCAGCCAAGAACAGGGAGCTAACTATGGCTACACCTTC

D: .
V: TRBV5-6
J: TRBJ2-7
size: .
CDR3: CASSLPDSYEQYF
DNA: TGTGCCAGCAGCTTACCAGACTCCTACGAGCAGTACTTC

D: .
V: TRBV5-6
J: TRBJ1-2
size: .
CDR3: CASSLWTANYGYTF
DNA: TGTGCCAGCAGCTTATGGACAGCCAACTATGGCTACACCTTC

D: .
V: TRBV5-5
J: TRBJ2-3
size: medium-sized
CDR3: CASSLAPAGRTDTQYF
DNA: TGTGCCAGCAGCTTGGCCCCAGCGGGTCGCACAGATACGCAGTATTTT

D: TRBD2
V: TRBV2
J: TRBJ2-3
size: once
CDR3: CASTGTSGIDTQYF
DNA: TGTGCCAGCACCGGGACTAGCGGTATAGATACGCAGTATTTT

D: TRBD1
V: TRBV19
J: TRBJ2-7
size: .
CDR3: CASSIAGTGGYEQYF
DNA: TGTGCCAGTAGTATAGCCGGGACAGGAGGCTACGAGCAGTACTTC

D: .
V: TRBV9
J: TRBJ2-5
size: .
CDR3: CASSVGPGGETQYF
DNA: TGTGCCAGCAGCGTGGGCCCAGGAGGGGAGACCCAGTACTTC

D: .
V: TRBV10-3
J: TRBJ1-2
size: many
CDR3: CAISDAGSGYTF
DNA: TGTGCCATCAGTGATGCAGGAAGCGGCTACACCTTC

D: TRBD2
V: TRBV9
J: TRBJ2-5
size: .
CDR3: CASSPRLAGDQYF
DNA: TGTGCCAGCAGCCCACGACTAGCGGGGGACCAGTACTTC

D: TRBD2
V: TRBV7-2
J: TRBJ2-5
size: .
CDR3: CASSVQRGGPETQYF
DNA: TGTGCCAGCAGCGTCCAGCGGGGGGGCCCAGAGACCCAGTACTTC

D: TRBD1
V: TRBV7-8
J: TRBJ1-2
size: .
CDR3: CASSSAGGGNGYTF
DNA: TGTGCCAGCAGCTCAGCAGGGGGAGGTAATGGCTACACCTTC

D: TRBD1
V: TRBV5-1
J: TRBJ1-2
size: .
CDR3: CASSLVGQGMSVNGYTF
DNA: TGCGCCAGCAGCTTGGTGGGACAGGGAATGAGCGTGAATGGCTACACCTTC

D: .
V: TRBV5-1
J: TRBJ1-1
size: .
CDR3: CASSLDGLNTEAFF
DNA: TGCGCCAGCAGCTTGGACGGGTTGAACACTGAAGCTTTCTTT

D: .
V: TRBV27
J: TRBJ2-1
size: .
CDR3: CASSFPSSSSSYNEQFF
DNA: TGTGCCAGCAGTTTCCCGTCGAGCTCGAGCTCCTACAATGAGCAGTTCTTC

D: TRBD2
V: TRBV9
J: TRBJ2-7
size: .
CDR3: CASSVAWGGLYEQYF
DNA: TGTGCCAGCAGCGTAGCCTGGGGGGGACTTTACGAGCAGTACTTC

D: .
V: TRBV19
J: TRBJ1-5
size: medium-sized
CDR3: CASTPLAGNQPQHF
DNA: TGTGCCAGTACCCCCCTGGCGGGCAATCAGCCCCAGCATTTT